This is a list of T cell receptor beta chains from one sample in a study of vaccination effects on CD4 cells after COVID-19. These TCRs are of unknown antigen specificity. Clones were sequenced by immunoSEQ multiplex PCR, and TCRdb holds only the in-frame ones, with some missing. There are under 70,000 clones in the sample; 70% to 85% occur only once, and 2% to 2.5% lies in the top ten. This specimen was CD4+ T cells from PBMCs cultured without peptide, taken after COVID-19 vaccination. The receptors stem from a human donor who received a COVID-19 vaccine. The CDR3 runs from the conserved cysteine through the conserved F or W. Fields, in order: J gene, V gene, D gene, clone size, CDR3 protein, CDR3 DNA. The D gene is left open where the match is weak. Size values are once, few and many counts, or a class for expanded clones, and some rows have none.

>TRBJ2-3|TRBV19|TRBD1|NA
CASRDSSGADTQYF
TGTGCCTCCCGGGACAGTTCAGGTGCAGATACGCAGTATTTT
>TRBJ2-5|TRBV7-2|NA|NA
CASSPSGQETQYF
TGTGCCAGCAGCCCCTCGGGGCAAGAGACCCAGTACTTC
>TRBJ1-3|TRBV6-1|NA|NA
CASSEVRSRKSSGNTIYF
TGTGCCAGCAGTGAAGTGAGGAGTCGAAAGAGCTCTGGAAACACCATATATTTT
>TRBJ1-3|TRBV6-2/TRBV6-3|NA|few
CASSTTGSGNTIYF
TGTGCCAGCAGTACGACAGGCTCTGGAAACACCATATATTTT
>TRBJ1-5|TRBV6-1|NA|NA
CASSDRDSNQPQHF
TGTGCCAGCAGTGACCGGGATAGCAATCAGCCCCAGCATTTT
>TRBJ1-2|TRBV14|TRBD1|few
CASSQGQDYGYTF
TGTGCCAGCAGCCAGGGACAGGACTATGGCTACACCTTC
>TRBJ1-1|TRBV2|NA|NA
CASSTVRAFF
TGTGCCAGCAGTACAGTTCGCGCTTTCTTT
>TRBJ1-1|TRBV4-3|NA|NA
CASRLGHQNTEAFF
TGCGCCAGCAGATTGGGGCACCAGAACACTGAAGCTTTCTTT
>TRBJ2-3|TRBV5-1|TRBD2|NA
CASSWGLAGGPDTQYF
TGCGCCAGCAGCTGGGGACTAGCGGGGGGCCCAGATACGCAGTATTTT
>TRBJ1-5|TRBV2|NA|NA
CASTEGPGVNQPQHF
TGTGCCAGCACCGAGGGCCCTGGAGTCAATCAGCCCCAGCATTTT
>TRBJ1-4|TRBV6-1|NA|NA
CASSSRGVAEKLFF
TGTGCCAGCAGTTCTAGGGGCGTCGCTGAAAAACTGTTTTTT
>TRBJ2-5|TRBV19|NA|NA
CASRRGAETQYF
TGTGCCAGTAGGAGGGGGGCCGAGACCCAGTACTTC
>TRBJ2-2|TRBV27|NA|NA
CATRLQRNTGELFF
TGTGCCACCCGTCTACAAAGAAACACCGGGGAGCTGTTTTTT
>TRBJ2-3|TRBV5-1|NA|NA
CASSLWLGTDTQYF
TGCGCCAGCAGCTTGTGGCTGGGCACAGATACGCAGTATTTT
>TRBJ2-1|TRBV6-5|NA|NA
CASSYRGTEEQFF
TGTGCCAGCAGTTACCGCGGGACGGAAGAGCAGTTCTTC
>TRBJ2-4|TRBV19|TRBD2|NA
CASSPSGGYIQYF
TGTGCCAGTAGTCCTAGCGGTGGATACATTCAGTACTTC
>TRBJ1-1|TRBV4-1|NA|NA
CASSYPGMNTEAFF
TGCGCCAGCAGTTACCCGGGTATGAACACTGAAGCTTTCTTT
>TRBJ1-1|TRBV6-2/TRBV6-3|TRBD1|few
CASSLSPGQKKAFF
TGTGCCAGCAGTTTGTCGCCGGGACAGAAGAAAGCTTTCTTT
>TRBJ1-1|TRBV12-3/TRBV12-4|NA|NA
CASSLGVDTEAFF
TGTGCCAGCAGTTTAGGGGTGGACACTGAAGCTTTCTTT
>TRBJ1-3|TRBV6-1|NA|NA
CASSEQASDSGNTIYF
TGTGCCAGCAGTGAACAGGCCAGTGACTCTGGAAACACCATATATTTT
>TRBJ2-3|TRBV5-4|NA|NA
CASSFDRADTQYF
TGTGCCAGCAGCTTCGATAGGGCTGATACGCAGTATTTT
>TRBJ1-5|TRBV7-2|NA|NA
CASSFPGRNQPQHF
TGTGCCAGCAGCTTCCCGGGACGGAATCAGCCCCAGCATTTT
>TRBJ1-1|TRBV10-3|NA|NA
CAISESLSSGLREGAFF
TGTGCCATCAGTGAGTCTCTTTCTTCTGGGTTGAGAGAGGGAGCTTTCTTT
>TRBJ2-1|TRBV9|TRBD2|few
CASSSQLAGGRNEQFF
TGTGCCAGCAGCTCCCAACTAGCGGGGGGCAGGAATGAGCAGTTCTTC
>TRBJ2-1|TRBV10-1|TRBD2|few
CASSESTSGVNEQFF
TGCGCCAGCAGTGAGTCGACTAGCGGGGTGAATGAGCAGTTCTTC
>TRBJ1-4|TRBV3-1/TRBV3-2|NA|NA
CASSQWAANNEKLFF
TGTGCCAGCAGCCAATGGGCAGCTAATAATGAAAAACTGTTTTTT
>TRBJ1-1|TRBV5-1|NA|NA
CASSFEDGTGTEAFF
TGCGCCAGCAGCTTCGAGGACGGAACGGGCACTGAAGCTTTCTTT
>TRBJ2-1|TRBV29-1|TRBD1|NA
CSAGQSYNEQFF
TGCAGCGCGGGACAGTCTTACAATGAGCAGTTCTTC
>TRBJ1-2|TRBV19|TRBD1|NA
CASRSDRVNYGYTF
TGTGCCAGTAGGTCGGACAGGGTTAACTATGGCTACACCTTC
>TRBJ1-5|TRBV19|TRBD1|once
CASSIGTGNSNQPQHF
TGTGCCAGTAGTATCGGGACAGGGAATAGCAATCAGCCCCAGCATTTT
>TRBJ2-3|TRBV5-1|NA|NA
CASSPPGARTDTQYF
TGCGCCAGCAGCCCTCCAGGTGCTCGCACAGATACGCAGTATTTT
>TRBJ1-2|TRBV11-1|NA|NA
CASSLNQGYGYTF
TGTGCCAGCAGCTTGAATCAAGGCTATGGCTACACCTTC
>TRBJ2-2|TRBV7-8|NA|NA
CASRSQVGNTGELFF
TGTGCCAGCAGATCTCAGGTCGGGAACACCGGGGAGCTGTTTTTT
>TRBJ2-1|TRBV12-3/TRBV12-4|TRBD1|once
CASSKGQGYEQFF
TGTGCCAGCAGTAAGGGACAGGGTTATGAGCAGTTCTTC
>TRBJ1-1|TRBV18|TRBD1|NA
CASSPGGTVNTEAFF
TGTGCCAGCTCACCAGGCGGGACAGTGAACACTGAAGCTTTCTTT
>TRBJ1-4|TRBV12-3/TRBV12-4|TRBD1|few
CASKTGYEKLFF
TGTGCCAGCAAGACAGGGTATGAAAAACTGTTTTTT
>TRBJ1-1|TRBV6-5|TRBD1|few
CASSMGTGNTEAFF
TGTGCCAGCAGTATGGGGACAGGGAACACTGAAGCTTTCTTT
>TRBJ1-1|TRBV7-8|TRBD1|NA
CASSRDRNTEAFF
TGTGCCAGCAGCCGGGACAGGAACACTGAAGCTTTCTTT
>TRBJ1-1|TRBV3-1/TRBV3-2|NA|NA
CASSPQGAVRAEAFF
TGTGCCAGCAGCCCCCAGGGAGCCGTGAGGGCTGAAGCTTTCTTT
>TRBJ2-2|TRBV6-5|NA|once
CASSYWSTNTGELFF
TGTGCCAGCAGTTACTGGTCGACTAACACCGGGGAGCTGTTTTTT
>TRBJ2-5|TRBV10-3|NA|NA
CAISDRSSMGQYF
TGTGCCATCAGTGATAGGTCTAGCATGGGGCAGTACTTC
>TRBJ2-2|TRBV2|NA|NA
CASRGDRNTGELFF
TGTGCCAGCAGGGGCGACAGAAACACCGGGGAGCTGTTTTTT
>TRBJ1-5|TRBV6-2/TRBV6-3|TRBD1|NA
CASSPQGGHLTAQHF
TGTGCCAGCAGCCCACAGGGGGGCCACCTCACGGCCCAGCATTTT
>TRBJ1-5|TRBV6-6|NA|NA
CASSYNPYSNQPQHF
TGTGCCAGCAGTTACAACCCCTACAGCAATCAGCCCCAGCATTTT
>TRBJ1-1|TRBV10-2|NA|NA
CASSDVMNTEAFF
TGCGCCAGCAGTGACGTCATGAACACTGAAGCTTTCTTT
>TRBJ2-5|TRBV24-1|TRBD2|NA
CATSETSKVGAQYF
TGTGCCACCAGCGAGACTAGCAAAGTGGGTGCCCAGTACTTC
>TRBJ2-2|TRBV11-2|NA|NA
CASLEGRLNTGELFF
TGTGCCAGCCTGGAGGGGCGCTTAAACACCGGGGAGCTGTTTTTT
>TRBJ1-2|TRBV30|NA|few
CAWSAGINYGYTF
TGTGCCTGGAGTGCCGGAATTAACTATGGCTACACCTTC
>TRBJ1-1|TRBV27|TRBD1|NA
CASSDSRGSFTEAFF
TGTGCCAGCAGCGATTCCAGGGGGTCCTTCACTGAAGCTTTCTTT
>TRBJ2-5|TRBV2|NA|once
CASSGPEETQYF
TGTGCCAGCAGTGGCCCTGAGGAGACCCAGTACTTC
>TRBJ1-1|TRBV24-1|NA|NA
CATSDARDTEAFF
TGTGCCACCAGTGATGCCAGGGACACTGAAGCTTTCTTT
>TRBJ1-1|TRBV25-1|NA|NA
CASSLRGLSAFF
TGTGCCAGCAGTCTGAGGGGGTTGTCGGCTTTCTTT
>TRBJ1-1|TRBV12-3/TRBV12-4|TRBD1|NA
CASSARQGGEAFF
TGTGCCAGCAGTGCGCGACAGGGGGGAGAAGCTTTCTTT